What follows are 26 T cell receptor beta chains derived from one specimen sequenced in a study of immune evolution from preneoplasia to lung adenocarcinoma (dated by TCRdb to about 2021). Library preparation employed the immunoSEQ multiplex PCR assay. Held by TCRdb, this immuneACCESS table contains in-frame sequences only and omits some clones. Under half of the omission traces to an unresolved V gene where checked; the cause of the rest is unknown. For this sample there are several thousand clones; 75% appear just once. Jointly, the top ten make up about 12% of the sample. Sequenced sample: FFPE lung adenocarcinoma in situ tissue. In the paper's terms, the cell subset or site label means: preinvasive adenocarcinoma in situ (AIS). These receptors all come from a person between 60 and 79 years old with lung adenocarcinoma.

The CDR3 DNA follows: TGCGCCAGCAGCCATTCGACAGGGTTTAATCAGCCCCAGCATTTT. Its protein is CASSHSTGFNQPQHF. This rearrangement joins TRBV4-3 to TRBJ1-5, with 7 positions matching TRBD1. Per the germline V gene, CDR1 is LGHNA and CDR2 is YSLEER. With 3 bases clipped from V and 4 bases from J, the junction kept 6 bases outside the gene matches. The CDR3 covers 15 residues.

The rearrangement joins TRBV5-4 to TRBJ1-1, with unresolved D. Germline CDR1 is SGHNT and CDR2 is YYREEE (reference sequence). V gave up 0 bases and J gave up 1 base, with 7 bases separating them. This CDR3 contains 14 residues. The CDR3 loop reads CASSLGWQNTEAFF. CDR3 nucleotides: TGTGCCAGCAGCTTGGGCTGGCAGAACACTGAAGCTTTCTTT.

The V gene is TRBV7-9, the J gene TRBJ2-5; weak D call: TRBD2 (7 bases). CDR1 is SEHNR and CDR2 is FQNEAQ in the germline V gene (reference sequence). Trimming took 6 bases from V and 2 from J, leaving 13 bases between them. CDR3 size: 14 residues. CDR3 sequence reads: CASRPRGAQETQYF. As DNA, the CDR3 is TGTGCCAGCAGACCCCGGGGGGCGCAAGAGACCCAGTACTTC.

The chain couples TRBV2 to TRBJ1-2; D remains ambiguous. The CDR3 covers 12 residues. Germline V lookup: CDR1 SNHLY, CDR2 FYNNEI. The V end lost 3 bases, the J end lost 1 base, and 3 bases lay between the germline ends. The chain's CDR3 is CASSDLNYGYTF. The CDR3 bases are TGTGCCAGCAGTGATCTTAACTATGGCTACACCTTC.

CDR3: CASSRTAYNSPLHF. CDR3 DNA sequence: TGTGCCAGCAGCCGGACAGCTTATAATTCACCCCTCCACTTT. The V and J genes are TRBV7-9 and TRBJ1-6; D perhaps matches TRBD1 (6 bases). Germline V CDR1 and CDR2: SEHNR, FQNEAQ (reference sequence). The V end was cut by 5 bases, the J end by 4 bases, with 9 bases between. The CDR3 has 14 amino acids.

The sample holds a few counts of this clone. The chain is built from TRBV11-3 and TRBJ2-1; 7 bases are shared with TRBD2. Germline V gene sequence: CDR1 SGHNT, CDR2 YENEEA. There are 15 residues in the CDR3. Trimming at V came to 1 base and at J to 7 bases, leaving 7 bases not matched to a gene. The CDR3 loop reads CASSLASGAFNEQFF. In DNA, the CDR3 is TGTGCCAGCAGCTTAGCCAGCGGGGCTTTTAATGAGCAGTTCTTC.

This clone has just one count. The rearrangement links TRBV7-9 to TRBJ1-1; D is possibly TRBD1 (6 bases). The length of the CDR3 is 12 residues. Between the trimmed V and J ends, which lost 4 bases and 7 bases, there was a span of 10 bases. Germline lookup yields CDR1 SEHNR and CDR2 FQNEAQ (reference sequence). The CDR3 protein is CASSYGQYEAFF. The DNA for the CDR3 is TGTGCCAGCAGCTACGGACAGTATGAAGCTTTCTTT. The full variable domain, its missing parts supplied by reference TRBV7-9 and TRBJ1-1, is DTGVSQNPRHKITKRGQNVTFRCDPISEHNRLYWYRQTLGQGPEFLTYFQNEAQLEKSRLLSDRFSAERPKGSFSTLEIQRTEQGDSAMYLCASSYGQYEAFFGQGTRLTVV.

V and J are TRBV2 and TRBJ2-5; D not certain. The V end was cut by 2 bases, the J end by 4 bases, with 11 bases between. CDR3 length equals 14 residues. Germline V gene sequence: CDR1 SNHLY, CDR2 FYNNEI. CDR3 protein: CASSERFGRETQYF. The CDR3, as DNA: TGTGCCAGCAGTGAACGGTTTGGACGAGAGACCCAGTACTTC.

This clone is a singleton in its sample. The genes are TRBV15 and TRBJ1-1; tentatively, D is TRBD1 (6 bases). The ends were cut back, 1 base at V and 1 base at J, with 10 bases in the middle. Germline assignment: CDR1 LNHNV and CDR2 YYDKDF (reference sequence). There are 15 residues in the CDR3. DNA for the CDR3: TGTGCCACCAGCAGAGCGGTAGGGGGGAACACTGAAGCTTTCTTT. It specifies CATSRAVGGNTEAFF.

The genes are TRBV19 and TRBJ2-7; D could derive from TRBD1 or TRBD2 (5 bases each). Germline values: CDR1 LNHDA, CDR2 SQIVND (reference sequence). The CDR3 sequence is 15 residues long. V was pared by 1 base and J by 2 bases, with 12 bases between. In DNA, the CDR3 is TGTGCCAGTAGTATAGGGGGCGGGTCCGCCTACGAGCAGTACTTC. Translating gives CASSIGGGSAYEQYF. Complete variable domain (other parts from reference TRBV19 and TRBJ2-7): DGGITQSPKYLFRKEGQNVTLSCEQNLNHDAMYWYRQDPGQGLRLIYYSQIVNDFQKGDIAEGYSVSREKKESFPLTVTSAQKNPTAFYLCASSIGGGSAYEQYFGPGTRLTVT.

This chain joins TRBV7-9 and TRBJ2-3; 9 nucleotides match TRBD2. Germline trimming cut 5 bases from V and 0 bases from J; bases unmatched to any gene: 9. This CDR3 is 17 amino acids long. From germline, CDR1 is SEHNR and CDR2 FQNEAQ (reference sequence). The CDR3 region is CASSAAGGRASTDTQYF. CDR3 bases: TGTGCCAGCAGCGCAGCGGGGGGCCGGGCTAGCACAGATACGCAGTATTTT.

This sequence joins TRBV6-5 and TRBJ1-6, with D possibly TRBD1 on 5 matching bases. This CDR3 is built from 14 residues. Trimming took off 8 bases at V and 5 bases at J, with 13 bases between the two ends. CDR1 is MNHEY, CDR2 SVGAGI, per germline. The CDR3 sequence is CASRGTENNSPLHF. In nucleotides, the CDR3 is TGTGCCAGCCGCGGGACTGAAAATAATTCACCCCTCCACTTT.

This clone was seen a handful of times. The CDR3 coding sequence is TGTGCCAGCAGCTTATCTATCACAGATACGCAGTATTTT. It yields the protein CASSLSITDTQYF. The chain uses TRBV7-2 and TRBJ2-3; D not resolved. The CDR3 is made up of 13 amino acids. Germline V gene data show CDR1 as SGHTA and CDR2 as FQGNSA. V was pared by 2 bases and J by 2 bases, with 5 bases between.

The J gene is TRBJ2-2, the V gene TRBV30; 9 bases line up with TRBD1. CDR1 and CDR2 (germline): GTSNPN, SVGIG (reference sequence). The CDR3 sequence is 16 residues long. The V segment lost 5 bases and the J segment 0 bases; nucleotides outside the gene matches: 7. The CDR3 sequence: CAWYLRDRANTGELFF. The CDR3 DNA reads TGTGCCTGGTACCTTAGGGACAGGGCGAACACCGGGGAGCTGTTTTTT.

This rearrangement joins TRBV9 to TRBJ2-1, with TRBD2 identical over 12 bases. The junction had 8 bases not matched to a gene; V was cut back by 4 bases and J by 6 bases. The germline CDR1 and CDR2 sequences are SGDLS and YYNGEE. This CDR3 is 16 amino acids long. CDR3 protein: CASSSTSGGTPNEQFF. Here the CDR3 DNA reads TGTGCCAGCAGCAGTACTAGCGGGGGGACTCCCAATGAGCAGTTCTTC.

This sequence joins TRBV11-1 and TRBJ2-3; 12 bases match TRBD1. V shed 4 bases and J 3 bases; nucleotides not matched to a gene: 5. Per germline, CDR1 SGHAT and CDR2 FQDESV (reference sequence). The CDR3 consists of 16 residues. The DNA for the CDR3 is TGTGCCAGCAGCTGGGGGACAGGGGGCCTTACAGATACGCAGTATTTT. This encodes CASSWGTGGLTDTQYF.

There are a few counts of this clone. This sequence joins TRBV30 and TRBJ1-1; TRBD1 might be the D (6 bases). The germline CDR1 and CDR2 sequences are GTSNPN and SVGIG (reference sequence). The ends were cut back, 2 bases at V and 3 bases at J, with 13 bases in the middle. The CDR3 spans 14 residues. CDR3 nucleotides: TGTGCCTGGAGTCGCTTCGAGGGGGACACTGAAGCTTTCTTT. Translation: CAWSRFEGDTEAFF.

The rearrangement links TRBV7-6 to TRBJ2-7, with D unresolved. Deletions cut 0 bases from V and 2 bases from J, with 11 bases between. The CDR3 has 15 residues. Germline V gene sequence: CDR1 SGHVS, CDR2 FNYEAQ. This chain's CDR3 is CASSLALEPAYEQYF. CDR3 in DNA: TGTGCCAGCAGCTTAGCGCTAGAACCTGCCTACGAGCAGTACTTC.

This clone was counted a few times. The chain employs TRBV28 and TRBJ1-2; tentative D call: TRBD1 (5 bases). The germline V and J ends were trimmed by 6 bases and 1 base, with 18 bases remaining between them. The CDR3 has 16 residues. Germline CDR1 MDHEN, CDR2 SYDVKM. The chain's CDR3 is CASSPRRGAGNYGYTF. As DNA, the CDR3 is TGTGCCAGCAGCCCTAGGAGGGGCGCGGGTAACTATGGCTACACCTTC.

The CDR3 DNA sequence: TGTGCCAGCAGCGTCCCAGGGAGGCAAGACTATGGCTACACCTTC. Protein sequence: CASSVPGRQDYGYTF. The gene calls are TRBV9 and TRBJ1-2, with D possibly TRBD1 on 5 matching bases. The germline V gene has CDR1 SGDLS and CDR2 YYNGEE. The germline V and J ends were trimmed by 2 bases and 3 bases, with 14 bases remaining between them. This CDR3 is built from 15 residues.

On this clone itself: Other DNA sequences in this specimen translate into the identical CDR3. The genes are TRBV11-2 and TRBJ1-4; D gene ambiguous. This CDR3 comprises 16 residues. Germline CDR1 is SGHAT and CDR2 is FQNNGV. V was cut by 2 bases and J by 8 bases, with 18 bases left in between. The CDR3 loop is CASSLSHDTGGEKLFF. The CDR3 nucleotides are TGTGCCAGCAGCTTATCCCACGACACCGGAGGCGAAAAACTGTTTTTT.

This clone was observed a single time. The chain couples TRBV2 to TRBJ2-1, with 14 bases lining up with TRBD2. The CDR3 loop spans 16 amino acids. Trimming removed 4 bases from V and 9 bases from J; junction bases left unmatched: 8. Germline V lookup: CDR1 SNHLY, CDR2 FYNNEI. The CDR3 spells CASSGPGTSGGSEQFF. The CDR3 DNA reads TGTGCCAGCAGTGGACCCGGGACTAGCGGGGGTAGTGAGCAGTTCTTC.

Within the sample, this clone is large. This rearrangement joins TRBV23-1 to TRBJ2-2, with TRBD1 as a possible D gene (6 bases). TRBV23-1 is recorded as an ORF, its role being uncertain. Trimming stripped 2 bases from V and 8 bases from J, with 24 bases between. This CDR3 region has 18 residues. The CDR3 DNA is TGCGCCAGCAGTCAACCCGACAGGCTACAAACTAAAATAGGGGAGCTGTTTTTT. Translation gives CASSQPDRLQTKIGELFF.

The CDR3 sequence is CASSPVFRPINYGYTF. CDR3 in DNA: TGTGCCAGCTCACCAGTCTTCCGGCCGATTAACTATGGCTACACCTTC. The chain carries TRBV18 and TRBJ1-2; D is unresolved. Germline V gives CDR1 KGHSH, CDR2 LQKENI. V was pared by 2 bases and J by 1 base, with 14 bases between. The CDR3 spans 16 residues. The variable domain in full, with the rest retrieved from reference TRBV18 and TRBJ1-2, is NAGVMQNPRHLVRRRGQEARLRCSPMKGHSHVYWYRQLPEEGLKFMVYLQKENIIDESGMPKERFSAEFPKEGPSILRIQQVVRGDSAAYFCASSPVFRPINYGYTFGSGTRLTVV.

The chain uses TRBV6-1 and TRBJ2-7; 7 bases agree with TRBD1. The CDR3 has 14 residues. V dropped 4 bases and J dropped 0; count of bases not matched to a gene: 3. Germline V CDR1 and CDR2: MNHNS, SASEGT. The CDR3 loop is CASSVGQASYEQYF. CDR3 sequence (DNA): TGTGCCAGCAGTGTAGGACAGGCCTCCTACGAGCAGTACTTC.

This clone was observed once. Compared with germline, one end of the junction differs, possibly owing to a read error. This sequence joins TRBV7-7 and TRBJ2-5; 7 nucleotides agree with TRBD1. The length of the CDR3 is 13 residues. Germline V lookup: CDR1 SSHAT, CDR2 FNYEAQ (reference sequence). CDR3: CASSRGQQETQYF. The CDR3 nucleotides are TGTGCTAGCAGCCGGGGACAGCAAGAGACCCAGTACTTC.